The clone carrying this T cell receptor beta chain has only a few counts. These data come from a study of PD-1 blockade in classical Hodgkin lymphoma. About the study: Patients were given intravenous nivolumab, 3 mg/kg, every 2 weeks.

Germline assignment: CDR1 MNHEY and CDR2 SVGAGI. V lost 6 bases to trimming and J lost 4 bases; unmatched junction nucleotides: 6. This CDR3 spans 15 amino acids. Time point described: cycle 4 day 1 (C4D1), after around six weeks of nivolumab. Autologous stem cell transplantation was followed by relapse in every patient, and brentuximab vedotin exposure varied. The method was immunoSEQ multiplex PCR; TCRdb's version includes in-frame clones alone and lacks a portion of them. The table has 11,000 to 15,000 clones, more than 80% seen once. The specimen was peripheral blood mononuclear cells (PBMCs), collected before the fourth cycle of nivolumab. This clonotype originated in a human donor with classical Hodgkin lymphoma. The chain is built from TRBV6-5 and TRBJ1-2, with 12 nucleotides matching TRBD1. CDR3 sequence: CASRDGTGGVYGYTF. DNA for the CDR3: TGTGCCAGCAGGGACGGGACAGGGGGCGTCTATGGCTACACCTTC.